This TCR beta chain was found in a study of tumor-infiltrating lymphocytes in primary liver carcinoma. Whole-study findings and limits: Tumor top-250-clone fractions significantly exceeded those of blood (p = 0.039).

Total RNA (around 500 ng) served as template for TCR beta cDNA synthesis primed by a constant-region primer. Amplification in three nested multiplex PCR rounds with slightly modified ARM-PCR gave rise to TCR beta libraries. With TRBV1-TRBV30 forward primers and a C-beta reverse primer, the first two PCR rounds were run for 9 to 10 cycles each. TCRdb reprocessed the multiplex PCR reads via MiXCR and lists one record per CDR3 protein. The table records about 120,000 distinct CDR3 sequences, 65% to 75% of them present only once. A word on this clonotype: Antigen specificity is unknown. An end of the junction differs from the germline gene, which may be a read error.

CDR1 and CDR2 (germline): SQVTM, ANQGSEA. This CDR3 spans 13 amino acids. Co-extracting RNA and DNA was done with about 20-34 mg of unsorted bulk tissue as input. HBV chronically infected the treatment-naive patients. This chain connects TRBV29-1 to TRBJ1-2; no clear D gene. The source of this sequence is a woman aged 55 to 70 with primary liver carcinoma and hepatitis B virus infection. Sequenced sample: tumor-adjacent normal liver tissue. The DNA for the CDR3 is TGCAGCGTTGGGAAACCAACTAACTGTGGCTACACCTTC. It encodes CSVGKPTNCGYTF.